These 29 T cell receptor beta chains came from one sample sequenced in a study of T cell repertoires in cytomegalovirus infection. TCRdb used MiXCR to reprocess the reads, holding one entry per CDR3 protein. The table records 570,000 or so distinct CDR3 sequences, almost 40% of them present only once. Antigens for these TCRs are unknown. Sample: cultured PBMCs, taken from culture after CMV antigen stimulation. All receptors come from a human donor in good health (CMV status not recorded). Some clones in this sample may be carry-over from other donors' samples.

This clonotype was seen a few times. The chain carries TRBV7-9 and TRBJ1-4; a weak D match, TRBD1 (5 bases). Germline CDR1 reads SEHNR; CDR2 reads FQNEAQ (reference sequence). Trimming cost V 6 bases and J 3 bases, with 8 bases left between them. The CDR3 contains 13 residues. In DNA, the CDR3 is TGTGCCAGCAGTATAGGGGCTAATGAAAAACTGTTTTTT. This sequence encodes CASSIGANEKLFF. The whole variable domain, remainder taken from reference TRBV7-9 and TRBJ1-4, is DTGVSQNPRHKITKRGQNVTFRCDPISEHNRLYWYRQTLGQGPEFLTYFQNEAQLEKSRLLSDRFSAERPKGSFSTLEIQRTEQGDSAMYLCASSIGANEKLFFGSGTQLSVL.

The chain employs TRBV4-3 and TRBJ2-2; 8 bases agree with TRBD2. This CDR3 has 18 amino acids. Germline CDR1 is LGHNA and CDR2 is YSLEER. J lost 5 bases, V lost 0 bases, and 11 bases had no gene match. CDR3 loop: CASSQDKPTPGGTGELFF. In nucleotides, the CDR3 is TGCGCCAGCAGCCAAGATAAGCCCACCCCGGGGGGGACCGGGGAGCTGTTTTTT.

The chain is built from TRBV12-3 or TRBV12-4 and TRBJ1-1; a possible D gene is TRBD1 (6 bases). The CDR3 is 14 residues long. The ends were cut back, 5 bases at V and 1 base at J, with 11 bases in the middle. The chain's CDR3 is CASSRRGSNTEAFF. DNA of the CDR3: TGTGCCAGCAGTCGCAGGGGATCGAACACTGAAGCTTTCTTT.

The V and J genes are TRBV5-5 and TRBJ2-3; perhaps TRBD2 as D (5 bases). The CDR3 is made up of 16 amino acids. The germline V gene encodes CDR1 SGHKS and CDR2 YYEKEE (reference sequence). V lost 0 bases to trimming and J lost 2 bases, with 13 bases between them. The DNA for the CDR3 is TGTGCCAGCAGCTTGGGAAGCGGATTCCTCACAGATACGCAGTATTTT. This gives the protein CASSLGSGFLTDTQYF.

The chain recombines TRBV7-2 with TRBJ2-3; perhaps TRBD2 as D (6 bases). Per the germline V gene, CDR1 is SGHTA and CDR2 is FQGNSA. Between the trimmed V and J ends, which lost 5 bases and 1 base, there was a span of 13 bases. The length of the CDR3 is 15 residues. CDR3 amino acids: CASSRRAPRTDTQYF. CDR3 coding DNA: TGTGCCAGCAGCAGGAGGGCGCCTCGCACAGATACGCAGTATTTT.

This rearrangement joins TRBV10-1 to TRBJ2-1; D possibly corresponds to TRBD2 (5 bases). Germline V CDR1 and CDR2: WNHNN, SYGVQD (reference sequence). Between the trimmed V and J ends, which lost 9 bases and 8 bases, there was a span of 11 bases. CDR3 length: 11 residues. The CDR3 protein is CARGLGYEQFF. DNA of the CDR3: TGCGCCAGAGGACTGGGGTATGAGCAGTTCTTC.

This chain joins TRBV7-2 and TRBJ2-2; D ambiguous. CDR1 SGHTA and CDR2 FQGNSA come from the germline V gene. Between the trimmed V and J ends, which lost 4 bases and 3 bases, there was a span of 9 bases. The length of the CDR3 is 14 residues. In DNA form, the CDR3 reads TGTGCCAGCAGCTATTCAGGTCACACCGGGGAGCTGTTTTTT. It translates to CASSYSGHTGELFF.

In the case of this clonotype: The junction departs from germline at one end; a sequencing error may be responsible. V and J are TRBV7-6 and TRBJ2-7; D perhaps matches TRBD1 (5 bases). CDR1 and CDR2 (germline): SGHVS, FNYEAQ. The CDR3 is 13 amino acids. The CDR3 is CASSSLGAHEQCF. The CDR3 DNA is TGTGCCAGCAGCTCGCTTGGGGCCCACGAGCAGTGCTTC.

Only a few counts were recorded for this clonotype. The chain couples TRBV10-3 to TRBJ2-1, with 8 bases lining up with TRBD2. The CDR3 loop spans 16 amino acids. The V gene's germline CDR1 is ENHRY and CDR2 SYGVKD. After removal of 0 bases from V and 2 bases from J, the junction contained 3 bases not matched to a gene. Here the CDR3 DNA reads TGTGCCATCAGTGAGTCCAGCGGGGGTACCTACAATGAGCAGTTCTTC. Protein: CAISESSGGTYNEQFF.

This clonotype was seen a few times. V usage is TRBV4-1 and J usage is TRBJ1-2, with 12 bases matching TRBD1. The CDR3 consists of 15 residues. CDR1 is MGHRA, CDR2 YSYEKL, per germline. V shed 2 bases and J 5 bases; nucleotides not matched to a gene: 3. CDR3 protein: CASSQWDRGPYGYTF. CDR3 DNA sequence: TGCGCCAGCAGCCAATGGGACAGGGGGCCGTATGGCTACACCTTC.

The V gene is TRBV19, the J gene TRBJ2-7; TRBD1 matches at 8 bases. The CDR3 consists of 14 residues. Germline CDR1 is LNHDA and CDR2 is SQIVND (reference sequence). After removal of 5 bases from V and 3 bases from J, the junction contained 6 bases not matched to a gene. The CDR3 spells CASSDRGEIYEQYF. In DNA form, the CDR3 reads TGTGCCAGTAGTGACAGGGGCGAGATCTACGAGCAGTACTTC.

The J gene is TRBJ1-4, the V gene TRBV5-5; D may be TRBD1 (5 bases). In germline, CDR1 is SGHKS, CDR2 YYEKEE (reference sequence). The CDR3 length is 16 residues. The V and J ends lost 4 bases and 7 bases respectively, with 20 bases between them. CDR3 region: CASSPASRGLGEKLFF. The CDR3 nucleotides are TGTGCCAGCAGCCCCGCTTCGAGGGGCCTTGGTGAAAAACTGTTTTTT.

The gene calls are TRBV2 and TRBJ2-7, with 8 bases matching TRBD1. The junction had 11 bases not matched to a gene; V was cut back by 7 bases and J by 6 bases. This CDR3 has 14 amino acids. Per the germline V gene, CDR1 is SNHLY and CDR2 is FYNNEI. The CDR3 region is CASNLDRGASEQYF. CDR3 nucleotides: TGTGCCAGCAACCTCGACAGGGGCGCATCCGAGCAGTACTTC.

The sample holds a few counts of this clonotype. J is TRBJ2-3 and V is TRBV28; D is possibly TRBD1 (6 bases). The CDR3 is 15 residues long. V was clipped by 1 base and J by 1 base, with 9 bases between them. Germline assignment: CDR1 MDHEN and CDR2 SYDVKM. The CDR3 loop reads CASSLLGGRTDTQYF. CDR3 DNA: TGTGCCAGCAGTTTATTAGGGGGTCGCACAGATACGCAGTATTTT.

This clonotype was observed a handful of times. The rearrangement uses TRBV7-2 and TRBJ2-7, with 7 nucleotides matching TRBD2. Germline V lookup: CDR1 SGHTA, CDR2 FQGNSA. CDR3 length: 13 amino acids. The trim removed 5 bases at V and 4 bases at J, leaving 5 bases unmatched. The CDR3 reads CASSSGIRYEQYF. CDR3 nucleotides: TGTGCCAGCAGCAGCGGGATCAGATACGAGCAGTACTTC. Combining the CDR3 with reference TRBV7-2 and TRBJ2-7 gives the whole variable domain GAGVSQSPSNKVTEKGKDVELRCDPISGHTALYWYRQSLGQGLEFLIYFQGNSAPDKSGLPSDRFSAERTGGSVSTLTIQRTQQEDSAVYLCASSSGIRYEQYFGPGTRLTVT.

The genes are TRBV11-2 and TRBJ2-2, with TRBD2 matching 13 bases. The germline V gene encodes CDR1 SGHAT and CDR2 FQNNGV. V shed 5 bases and J 9 bases; nucleotides not matched to a gene: 12. The CDR3 contains 17 residues. The CDR3 spells CASSRGTSGILQWELFF. CDR3 nucleotides: TGTGCCAGCAGCCGGGGGACTAGCGGGATCCTTCAGTGGGAGCTGTTTTTT.

This clonotype was recorded a few times. Here the CDR3 reads CASSQTPGLAGGIPDTQYF. DNA of the CDR3: TGTGCCAGCAGCCAAACACCGGGACTAGCGGGAGGGATCCCAGATACGCAGTATTTT. J is TRBJ2-3 and V is TRBV7-6; TRBD2 aligns across 16 bases. Germline loops: CDR1 SGHVS, CDR2 FNYEAQ. Germline trimming cut 5 bases from V and 4 bases from J; bases unmatched to any gene: 12. The CDR3 consists of 19 residues.

Here the CDR3 reads CASSPSGSNSPLHF. CDR3 nucleotides: TGTGCCAGCAGCCCAAGCGGCAGTAATTCACCCCTCCACTTT. V is TRBV7-9 and J is TRBJ1-6; unclear D gene. V was trimmed by 5 bases and J by 6 bases, leaving 11 bases between them. Germline V gene lookup returns CDR1 SEHNR and CDR2 FQNEAQ (reference sequence). The CDR3 extends over 14 amino acids.

This chain uses TRBV4-2 with TRBJ1-5; no reliable D call. Per germline, CDR1 LGHNA and CDR2 YNFKEQ. Trimming removed 0 bases at V and 2 bases at J, with 14 bases between. The CDR3 contains 17 residues. CDR3 region: CASSQDHAGGRNQPQHF. The CDR3, as DNA: TGTGCCAGCAGCCAAGATCATGCAGGCGGTCGCAATCAGCCCCAGCATTTT.

This rearrangement joins TRBV10-3 to TRBJ2-3; weak D call: TRBD2 (6 bases). Trimming removed 2 bases at V and 4 bases at J, with 7 bases between. Germline loops: CDR1 ENHRY, CDR2 SYGVKD. CDR3 length: 13 amino acids. Written as DNA, the CDR3 is TGTGCCATCAGTGAGACGGGGGCAGATACGCAGTATTTT. Encoded protein: CAISETGADTQYF.

This clonotype was seen a few times. This chain joins TRBV7-6 and TRBJ2-3; no definite D call. The CDR3 covers 13 residues. The V end lost 2 bases, the J end lost 6 bases, and 9 bases lay between the germline ends. Germline assignment: CDR1 SGHVS and CDR2 FNYEAQ. The CDR3 DNA reads as TGTGCCAGCAGCTTAAACCCTTGGGATACGCAGTATTTT. Its translation: CASSLNPWDTQYF.

This clonotype has a count of ten or more. This rearrangement joins TRBV7-2 to TRBJ2-7; 9 nucleotides align to TRBD1. The CDR3 runs 15 residues. Germline V gene data show CDR1 as SGHTA and CDR2 as FQGNSA. V dropped 5 bases and J dropped 5; count of bases not matched to a gene: 10. The CDR3 DNA reads TGTGCCAGCAGCCACCGGGGGACAGGGCTCGACGAGCAGTACTTC. Protein: CASSHRGTGLDEQYF.

The gene calls are TRBV19 and TRBJ1-2; 11 bases align to TRBD1. CDR3 length: 17 amino acids. Trimming removed 4 bases from V and 1 base from J; junction bases left unmatched: 8. CDR1 is LNHDA, CDR2 SQIVND, per germline (reference sequence). CDR3 loop: CASSTRTGGANNYGYTF. CDR3 nucleotides: TGTGCCAGTAGTACCCGGACAGGGGGCGCAAATAACTATGGCTACACCTTC.

This clonotype has only a few counts. The chain recombines TRBV7-2 with TRBJ2-3; perhaps TRBD2 as D (5 bases). Between the trimmed V and J ends, which lost 5 bases and 0 bases, there was a span of 15 bases. This CDR3 region has 16 residues. Germline V gene lookup returns CDR1 SGHTA and CDR2 FQGNSA. CDR3 loop: CASSPARAFSTDTQYF. CDR3 nucleotide sequence: TGTGCCAGCAGCCCGGCGAGGGCCTTTAGCACAGATACGCAGTATTTT.

This chain joins TRBV7-4 and TRBJ2-5; D may be TRBD1 (6 bases). This CDR3 is 15 amino acids long. The V gene's germline CDR1 is SGHVT and CDR2 SQSDAQ. The germline V and J ends were trimmed by 5 bases and 1 base, with 14 bases remaining between them. CDR3 nucleotide sequence: TGTGCCAGCAGCGGCAGACAGGCCCTCCAAGAGACCCAGTACTTC. It specifies CASSGRQALQETQYF.

CDR3 DNA: TGTGCCAGCAGCTTAGTGGCAGGACAGGGATCCACAGATACGCAGTATTTT. Its translation is CASSLVAGQGSTDTQYF. This chain uses TRBV7-6 with TRBJ2-3; the match to TRBD1 covers 8 bases. The J segment lost 2 bases and the V segment lost 1 base, leaving 8 bases of the junction unmatched. The CDR3 runs 17 residues. Germline V CDR1 and CDR2: SGHVS, FNYEAQ.

The V and J genes are TRBV20-1 and TRBJ2-1; tentative D call: TRBD2 (6 bases). V lost 2 bases to trimming and J lost 3 bases, with 11 bases between them. Germline values: CDR1 DFQATT, CDR2 SNEGSKA (reference sequence). CDR3 length: 14 residues. CDR3 sequence: CSARKLAGYNEQFF. The CDR3, as DNA: TGCAGTGCTAGAAAACTAGCAGGCTACAATGAGCAGTTCTTC.

This sequence joins TRBV5-4 and TRBJ2-5; D gene unclear. This CDR3 contains 15 residues. CDR1 and CDR2 from the germline V gene are SGHNT and YYREEE (reference sequence). Trimming took off 2 bases at V and 0 bases at J, with 11 bases between the two ends. The CDR3 DNA reads as TGTGCCAGCAGCTTCGGCGCGCCGTACCAAGAGACCCAGTACTTC. Its protein product is CASSFGAPYQETQYF.

This rearrangement joins TRBV20-1 to TRBJ2-5; D remains unclear. The CDR3 extends over 12 amino acids. V was pared by 6 bases and J by 2 bases, with 10 bases between. The germline CDR1 and CDR2 sequences are DFQATT and SNEGSKA (reference sequence). The CDR3 DNA follows: TGCAGTGCCCGGCACTCTCAAGAGACCCAGTACTTC. As protein: CSARHSQETQYF.